This section outlines one TCR beta chain sequence together with its context. Its antigen is still unknown. With a much larger clone just one base away, this may be a read error. The data were obtained in a study of T cells in Graves' hyperthyroidism and ophthalmopathy. General study results and limits: The majority of expanded thyroid clonotypes above 0.001 also appeared in blood.

It was RNA transcripts that yielded the amplified TCR beta CDR3 regions. When the TCR CDR3 underwent first-round RT-PCR, the HTBI primer set was used. TCRdb reprocessed the multiplex PCR reads via MiXCR and lists one record per CDR3 protein. The sample consists of fewer than 550,000 distinct CDR3 sequences, 15% to 18% of them appearing once. The receptor was derived from a woman aged 18-29 years with Graves' hyperthyroidism. The sequenced sample consisted of blood.

The CDR3 region has the DNA TGTGCCAGAAGTTACCTAAGCGAAAAACTGTTTTTT. Translated, it gives CARSYLSEKLFF. This chain links TRBV6-2 or TRBV6-3 with TRBJ1-4; no firm D call. The CDR3 covers 12 residues. Germline V gene data show CDR1 as MNHEY and CDR2 as SVGEGT.